This T cell receptor beta chain was observed in a study of PD-1 blockade in classical Hodgkin lymphoma. Study-wide context: Patients were dosed intravenously with nivolumab at 3 mg/kg every 2 weeks.

Noted time point: cycle 4 day 1 (C4D1), after 6 weeks of nivolumab. Every patient had relapsed following autologous stem cell transplantation, and cohorts differed in brentuximab vedotin exposure. The CDR3 is made up of 13 amino acids. Germline V gives CDR1 MNHNY, CDR2 SVGAGI (reference sequence). V was cut by 5 bases and J by 0 bases, with 7 bases left in between. The protocol was immunoSEQ multiplex PCR, while the TCRdb copy is restricted to in-frame clones and leaves out a portion. The table includes 15,000 to 20,000 clones, 80% to 90% detected once. This clone occurred once. This clonotype originated in a human donor with classical Hodgkin lymphoma. The V and J genes are TRBV6-6 and TRBJ1-1; no clear D gene. The input for sequencing was peripheral blood mononuclear cells (PBMCs), taken before the fourth cycle of nivolumab. DNA of the CDR3: TGTGCCAGCAGTCCTAGGTTGAACACTGAAGCTTTCTTT. This codes for CASSPRLNTEAFF.